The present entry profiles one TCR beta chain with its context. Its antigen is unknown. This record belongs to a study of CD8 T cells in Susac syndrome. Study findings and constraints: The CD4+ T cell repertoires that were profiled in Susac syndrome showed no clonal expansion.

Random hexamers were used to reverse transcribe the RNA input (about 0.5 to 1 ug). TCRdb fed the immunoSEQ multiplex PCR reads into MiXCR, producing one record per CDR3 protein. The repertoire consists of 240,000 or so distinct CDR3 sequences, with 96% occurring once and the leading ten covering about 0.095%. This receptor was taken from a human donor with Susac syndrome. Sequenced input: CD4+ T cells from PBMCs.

This CDR3 is CSAALAGRGETQYF. In DNA, the CDR3 is TGCAGTGCCGCACTAGCGGGGAGAGGGGAGACCCAGTACTTC. This sequence joins TRBV20-1 and TRBJ2-5; TRBD2 aligns across 10 bases. This CDR3 has 14 residues. J gave up 5 bases and V 6 bases, and 9 bases lay outside the gene matches. Per the germline V gene, CDR1 is DFQATT and CDR2 is SNEGSKA (reference sequence).